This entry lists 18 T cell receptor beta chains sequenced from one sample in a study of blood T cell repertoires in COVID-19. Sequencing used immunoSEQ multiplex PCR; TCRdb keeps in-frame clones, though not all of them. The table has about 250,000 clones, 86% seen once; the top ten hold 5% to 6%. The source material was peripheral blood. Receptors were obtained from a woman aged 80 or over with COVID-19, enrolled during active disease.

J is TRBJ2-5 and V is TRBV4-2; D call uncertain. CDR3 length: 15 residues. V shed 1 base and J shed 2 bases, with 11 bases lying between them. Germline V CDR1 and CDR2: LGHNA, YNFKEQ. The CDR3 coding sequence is TGTGCCAGCAGCCAAGGAGGTTGGCCTCAAGAGACCCAGTACTTC. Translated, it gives CASSQGGWPQETQYF.

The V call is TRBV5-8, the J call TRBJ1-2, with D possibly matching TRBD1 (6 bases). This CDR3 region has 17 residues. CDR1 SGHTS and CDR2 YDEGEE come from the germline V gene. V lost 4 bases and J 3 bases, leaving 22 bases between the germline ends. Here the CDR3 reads CASSPVGRGVGYYGYTF. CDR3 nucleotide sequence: TGTGCCAGCAGCCCGGTGGGCAGGGGCGTTGGTTACTATGGCTACACCTTC.

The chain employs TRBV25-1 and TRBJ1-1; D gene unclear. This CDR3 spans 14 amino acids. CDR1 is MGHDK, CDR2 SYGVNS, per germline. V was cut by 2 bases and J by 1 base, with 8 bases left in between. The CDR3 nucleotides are TGTGCCAGCAGTGAAAGAGGGAGGAACACTGAAGCTTTCTTT. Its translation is CASSERGRNTEAFF.

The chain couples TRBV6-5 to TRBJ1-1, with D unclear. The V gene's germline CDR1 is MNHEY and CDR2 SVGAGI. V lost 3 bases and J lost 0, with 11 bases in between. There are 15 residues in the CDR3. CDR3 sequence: CASSYFQKMNTEAFF. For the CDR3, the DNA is TGTGCCAGCAGTTATTTTCAGAAGATGAACACTGAAGCTTTCTTT.

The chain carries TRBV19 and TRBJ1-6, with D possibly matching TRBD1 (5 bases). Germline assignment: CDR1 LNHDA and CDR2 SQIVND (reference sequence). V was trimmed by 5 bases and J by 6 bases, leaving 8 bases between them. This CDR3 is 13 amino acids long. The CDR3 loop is CASSGTGNSPLHF. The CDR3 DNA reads TGTGCCAGTAGTGGCACAGGTAATTCACCCCTCCACTTT.

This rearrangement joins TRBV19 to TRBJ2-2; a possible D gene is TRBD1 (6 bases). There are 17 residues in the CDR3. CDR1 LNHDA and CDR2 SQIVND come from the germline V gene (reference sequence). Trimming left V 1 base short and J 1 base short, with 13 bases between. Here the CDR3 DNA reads TGTGCCAGTAGTATAGGGAGGACAGATCAGAACACCGGGGAGCTGTTTTTT. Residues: CASSIGRTDQNTGELFF.

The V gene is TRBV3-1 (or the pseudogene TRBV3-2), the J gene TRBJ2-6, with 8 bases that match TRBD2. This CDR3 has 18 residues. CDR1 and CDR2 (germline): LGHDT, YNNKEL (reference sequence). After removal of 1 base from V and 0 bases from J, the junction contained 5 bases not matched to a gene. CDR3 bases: TGTGCCAGCAGCCAAGGAGCGGGGGTTCGCTCTGGGGCCAACGTCCTGACTTTC. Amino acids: CASSQGAGVRSGANVLTF.

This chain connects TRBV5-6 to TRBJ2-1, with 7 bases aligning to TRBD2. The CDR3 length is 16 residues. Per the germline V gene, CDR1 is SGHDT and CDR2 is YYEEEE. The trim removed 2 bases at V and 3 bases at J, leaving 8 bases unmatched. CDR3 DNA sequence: TGTGCCAGCAGCTTTCGCGTTAGCGGGTACTACAATGAGCAGTTCTTC. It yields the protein CASSFRVSGYYNEQFF. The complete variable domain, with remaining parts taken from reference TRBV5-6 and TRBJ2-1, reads DAGVTQSPTHLIKTRGQQVTLRCSPKSGHDTVSWYQQALGQGPQFIFQYYEEEERQRGNFPDRFSGHQFPNYSSELNVNALLLGDSALYLCASSFRVSGYYNEQFFGPGTRLTVL.

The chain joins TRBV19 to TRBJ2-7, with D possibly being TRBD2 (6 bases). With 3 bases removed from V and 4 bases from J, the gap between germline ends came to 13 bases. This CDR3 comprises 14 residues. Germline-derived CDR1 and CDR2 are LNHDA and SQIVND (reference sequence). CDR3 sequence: CASSIGSGRYEQYF. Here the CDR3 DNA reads TGTGCCAGTAGTATTGGGTCAGGGAGGTACGAGCAGTACTTC.

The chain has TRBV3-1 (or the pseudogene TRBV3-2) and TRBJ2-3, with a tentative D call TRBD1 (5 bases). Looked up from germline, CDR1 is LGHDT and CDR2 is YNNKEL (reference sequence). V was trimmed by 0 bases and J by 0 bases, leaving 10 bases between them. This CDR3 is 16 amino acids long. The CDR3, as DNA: TGTGCCAGCAGCCAAGATCGACGGACAAGCACAGATACGCAGTATTTT. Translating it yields CASSQDRRTSTDTQYF.

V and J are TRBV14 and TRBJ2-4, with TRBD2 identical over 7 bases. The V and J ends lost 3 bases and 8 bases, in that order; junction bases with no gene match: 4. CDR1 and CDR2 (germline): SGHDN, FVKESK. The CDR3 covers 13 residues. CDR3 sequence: CASSQSLADIQYF. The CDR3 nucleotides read TGTGCCAGCAGCCAGTCCCTAGCGGACATTCAGTACTTC.

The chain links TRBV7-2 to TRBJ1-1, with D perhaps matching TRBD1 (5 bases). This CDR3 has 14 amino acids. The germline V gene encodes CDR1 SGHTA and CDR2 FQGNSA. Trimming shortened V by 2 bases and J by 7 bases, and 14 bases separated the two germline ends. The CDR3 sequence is CASSLLEWGSEAFF. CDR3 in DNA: TGTGCCAGCAGCTTATTAGAGTGGGGCAGTGAAGCTTTCTTT.

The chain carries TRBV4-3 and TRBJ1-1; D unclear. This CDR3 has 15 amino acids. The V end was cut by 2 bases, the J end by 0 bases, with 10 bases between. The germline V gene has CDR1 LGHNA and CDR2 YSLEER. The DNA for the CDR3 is TGCGCCAGCAGCCAAAGTTCCAGTTTGAACACTGAAGCTTTCTTT. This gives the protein CASSQSSSLNTEAFF.

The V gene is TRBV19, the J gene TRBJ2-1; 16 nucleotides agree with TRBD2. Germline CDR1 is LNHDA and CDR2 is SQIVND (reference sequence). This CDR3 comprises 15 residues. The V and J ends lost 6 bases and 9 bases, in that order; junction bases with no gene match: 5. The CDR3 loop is CASRSGTSGGGEQFF. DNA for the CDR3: TGTGCCAGTAGGTCTGGGACTAGCGGGGGGGGTGAGCAGTTCTTC.

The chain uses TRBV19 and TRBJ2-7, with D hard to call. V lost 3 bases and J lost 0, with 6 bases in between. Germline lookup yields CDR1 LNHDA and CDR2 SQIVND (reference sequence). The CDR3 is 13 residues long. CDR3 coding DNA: TGTGCCAGTAGTATGGGCTTCTCCTACGAGCAGTACGTC. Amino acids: CASSMGFSYEQYV.

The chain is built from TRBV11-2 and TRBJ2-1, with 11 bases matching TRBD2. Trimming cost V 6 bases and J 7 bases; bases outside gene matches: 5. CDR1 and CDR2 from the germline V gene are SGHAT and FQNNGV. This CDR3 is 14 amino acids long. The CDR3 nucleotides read TGTGCCAGCAGAATAGCGGGGGGGCCGAATGAGCAGTTCTTC. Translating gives CASRIAGGPNEQFF.

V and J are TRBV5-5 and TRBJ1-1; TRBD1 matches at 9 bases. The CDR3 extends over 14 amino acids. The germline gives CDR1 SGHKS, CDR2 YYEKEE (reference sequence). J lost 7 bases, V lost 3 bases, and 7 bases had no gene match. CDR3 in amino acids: CASSWGQGGGEAFF. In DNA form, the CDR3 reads TGTGCCAGCAGCTGGGGACAGGGTGGGGGTGAAGCTTTCTTT.

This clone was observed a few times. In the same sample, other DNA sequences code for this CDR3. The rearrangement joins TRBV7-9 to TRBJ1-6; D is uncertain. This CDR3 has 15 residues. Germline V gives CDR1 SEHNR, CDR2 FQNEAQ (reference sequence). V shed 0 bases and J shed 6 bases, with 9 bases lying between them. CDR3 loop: CASSLASGGNSPLHF. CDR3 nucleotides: TGTGCCAGCAGCTTAGCGTCCGGTGGTAATTCACCCCTCCACTTT.